A selection of T cell receptor beta chains follows, all from one sample in a study of blood T cells in healthy people across ages. Via MiXCR, TCRdb re-called the 5' RACE reads, giving one row per CDR3 protein. The repertoire includes some 710,000 distinct CDR3 sequences, 22% of them detected once, and around 21% sits in the top ten. The sample consisted of blood. These receptor sequences come from an older man in good health. The CDR3 runs from the conserved cysteine through the conserved F or W. A D gene is named only where the DNA matches it firmly. Size is stated for part of the rows, as once, few or many counts, or as a class when the clone is expanded.

D gene	clone size	V gene	J gene	CDR3 DNA	CDR3 protein
-	few	TRBV30	TRBJ1-1	TGTGCCTGGAGACGGGGTAACACTGAAGCTTTCTTT	CAWRRGNTEAFF
-	-	TRBV3-1	TRBJ2-7	TGTGCCAGCAGCCACCTTGGCCTCTACGAGCAGTACTTC	CASSHLGLYEQYF
TRBD2	-	TRBV6-2/TRBV6-3	TRBJ2-3	TGTGCCAGCAGCAAGTGGGAGCTAGCGGGGGGGAAAGGCACAGATACGCAGTATTTT	CASSKWELAGGKGTDTQYF
-	-	TRBV6-6	TRBJ1-5	TGTGCCAGCAGCAATGGTAGGGTCAATCAGCCCCAGCATTTT	CASSNGRVNQPQHF
TRBD2	few	TRBV3-1	TRBJ2-3	TGTGCCAGCAGCCAAGGTGCTAGCGGGATCACAGATACGCAGTATTTT	CASSQGASGITDTQYF
-	-	TRBV9	TRBJ1-1	TGTGCCAGCAGCGTGTACCAGAACACTGAAGCTTTCTTT	CASSVYQNTEAFF
TRBD1	-	TRBV7-6	TRBJ2-1	TGTGCCAGCAGCCCAGGACAGGGGCTAGGGAATGAGCAGTTCTTC	CASSPGQGLGNEQFF
TRBD1	-	TRBV7-3	TRBJ2-3	TGTGCCAGCAGCTTTTCTGGGACAGGGGCAGATACGCAGTATTTT	CASSFSGTGADTQYF
-	few	TRBV20-1	TRBJ2-1	TGCAGTGCTAGACGACCAGTTGGCTCCTACAATGAGCAGTTCTTC	CSARRPVGSYNEQFF
-	few	TRBV20-1	TRBJ1-5	TGCAGTGCAGTGACAGATAGCAATCAGCCCCAGCATTTT	CSAVTDSNQPQHF
-	few	TRBV18	TRBJ2-7	TGTGCCAGCTCACCATCGGGTGTTCGAAACTACGAGCAGTACTTC	CASSPSGVRNYEQYF
-	-	TRBV20-1	TRBJ2-2	TGCAGTGCTCAAGGAGAGGTTACCGGGGAGCTGTTTTTT	CSAQGEVTGELFF
-	few	TRBV7-2	TRBJ2-4	TGTGCCAGCAGCCCGGAGGTAGCCAAAAACATTCAGTACTTC	CASSPEVAKNIQYF
-	-	TRBV5-1	TRBJ2-5	TGCGCCAGCAGCTGGGAGGGGGCAGAGACCCAGTACTTC	CASSWEGAETQYF
TRBD2	many	TRBV5-6	TRBJ2-4	TGTGCCAGCAGCCCGGGACTAGCGAAGGGGGTGAACATTCAGTACTTC	CASSPGLAKGVNIQYF
-	-	TRBV7-9	TRBJ2-7	TGTGCCAGCAGTGAAGAGACGGTCCTCCCTCAATCCTACGAGCAGTACTTC	CASSEETVLPQSYEQYF